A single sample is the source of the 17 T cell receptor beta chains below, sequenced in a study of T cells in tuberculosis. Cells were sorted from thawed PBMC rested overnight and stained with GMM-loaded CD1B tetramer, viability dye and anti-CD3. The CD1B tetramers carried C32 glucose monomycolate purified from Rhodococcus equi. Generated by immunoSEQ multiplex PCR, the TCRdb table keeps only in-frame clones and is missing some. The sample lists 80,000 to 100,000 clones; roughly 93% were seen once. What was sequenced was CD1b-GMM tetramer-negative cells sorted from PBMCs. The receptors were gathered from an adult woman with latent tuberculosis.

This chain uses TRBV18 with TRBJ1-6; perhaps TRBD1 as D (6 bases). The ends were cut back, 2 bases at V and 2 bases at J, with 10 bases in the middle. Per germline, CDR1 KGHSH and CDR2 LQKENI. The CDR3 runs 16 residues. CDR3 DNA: TGTGCCAGCTCACCAGTACAGGGTGCCTATAATTCACCCCTCCACTTT. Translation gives CASSPVQGAYNSPLHF.

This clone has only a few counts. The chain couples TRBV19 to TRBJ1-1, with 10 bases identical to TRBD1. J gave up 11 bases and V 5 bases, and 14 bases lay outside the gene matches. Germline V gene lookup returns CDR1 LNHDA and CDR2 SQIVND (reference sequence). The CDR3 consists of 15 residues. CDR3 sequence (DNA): TGTGCCAGTAGTGGGGGACAGGGGAGGGGACCTGGGGCTTTCTTT. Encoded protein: CASSGGQGRGPGAFF.

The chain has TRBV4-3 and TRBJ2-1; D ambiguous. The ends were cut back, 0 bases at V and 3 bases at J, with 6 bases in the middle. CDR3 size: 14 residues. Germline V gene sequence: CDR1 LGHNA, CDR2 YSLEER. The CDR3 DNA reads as TGCGCCAGCAGCCAAGAGCACGGCTACAATGAGCAGTTCTTC. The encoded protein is CASSQEHGYNEQFF.

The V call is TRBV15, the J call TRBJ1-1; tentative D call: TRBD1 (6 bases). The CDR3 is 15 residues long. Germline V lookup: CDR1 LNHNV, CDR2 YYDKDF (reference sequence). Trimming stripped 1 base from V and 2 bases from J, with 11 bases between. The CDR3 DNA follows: TGTGCCACCAGCAGAGCAGGGGCGCAAAACACTGAAGCTTTCTTT. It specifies CATSRAGAQNTEAFF. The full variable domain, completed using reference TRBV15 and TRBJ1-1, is DAMVIQNPRYQVTQFGKPVTLSCSQTLNHNVMYWYQQKSSQAPKLLFHYYDKDFNNEADTPDNFQSRRPNTSFCFLDIRSPGLGDTAMYLCATSRAGAQNTEAFFGQGTRLTVV.

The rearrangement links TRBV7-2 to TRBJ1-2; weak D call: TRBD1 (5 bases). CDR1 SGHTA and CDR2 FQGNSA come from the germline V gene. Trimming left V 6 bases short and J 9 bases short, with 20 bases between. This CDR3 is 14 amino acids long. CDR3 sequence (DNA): TGTGCCAGCAGTCTCGACGGGGGAAGTAGGAGCTACACCTTC. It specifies CASSLDGGSRSYTF.

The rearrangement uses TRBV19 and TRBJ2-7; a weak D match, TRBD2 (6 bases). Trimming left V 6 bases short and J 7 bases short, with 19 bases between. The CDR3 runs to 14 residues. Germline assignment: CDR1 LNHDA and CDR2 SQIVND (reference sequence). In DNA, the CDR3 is TGTGCCAGTAGCAACGGACTACCCGGATCGGAGCAGTACTTC. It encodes CASSNGLPGSEQYF.

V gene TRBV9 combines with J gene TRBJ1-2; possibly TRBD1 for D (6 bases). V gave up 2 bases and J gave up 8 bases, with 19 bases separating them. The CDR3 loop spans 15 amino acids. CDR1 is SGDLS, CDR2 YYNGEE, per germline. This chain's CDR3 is CASSVSDRQGLGYTF. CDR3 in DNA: TGTGCCAGCAGCGTCTCCGACAGGCAAGGCTTGGGCTACACCTTC.

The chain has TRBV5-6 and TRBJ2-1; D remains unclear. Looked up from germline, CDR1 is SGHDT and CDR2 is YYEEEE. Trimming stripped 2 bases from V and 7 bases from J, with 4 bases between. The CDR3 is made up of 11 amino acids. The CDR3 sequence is CASSFGNEQFF. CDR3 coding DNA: TGTGCCAGCAGCTTCGGGAATGAGCAGTTCTTC.

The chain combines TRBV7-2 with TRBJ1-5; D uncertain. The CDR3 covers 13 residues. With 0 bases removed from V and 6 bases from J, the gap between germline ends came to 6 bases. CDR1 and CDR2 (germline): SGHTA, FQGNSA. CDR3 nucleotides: TGTGCCAGCAGCTTAGCCACTATTCAGCCCCAGCATTTT. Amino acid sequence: CASSLATIQPQHF.

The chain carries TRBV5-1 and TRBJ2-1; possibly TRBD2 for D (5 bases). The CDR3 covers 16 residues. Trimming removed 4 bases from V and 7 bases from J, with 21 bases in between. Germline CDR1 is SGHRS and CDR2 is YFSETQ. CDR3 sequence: CASSPPSLGGLNEQFF. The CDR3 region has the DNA TGCGCCAGCAGCCCCCCCAGTTTGGGCGGGCTTAATGAGCAGTTCTTC.

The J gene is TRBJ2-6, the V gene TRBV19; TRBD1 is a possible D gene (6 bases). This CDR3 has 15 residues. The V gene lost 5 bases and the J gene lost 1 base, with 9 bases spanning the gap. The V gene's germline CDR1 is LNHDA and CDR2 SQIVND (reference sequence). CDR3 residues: CASSVGQSGANVLTF. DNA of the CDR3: TGTGCCAGTAGTGTCGGACAGTCTGGGGCCAACGTCCTGACTTTC. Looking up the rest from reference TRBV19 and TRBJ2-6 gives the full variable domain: DGGITQSPKYLFRKEGQNVTLSCEQNLNHDAMYWYRQDPGQGLRLIYYSQIVNDFQKGDIAEGYSVSREKKESFPLTVTSAQKNPTAFYLCASSVGQSGANVLTFGAGSRLTVL.

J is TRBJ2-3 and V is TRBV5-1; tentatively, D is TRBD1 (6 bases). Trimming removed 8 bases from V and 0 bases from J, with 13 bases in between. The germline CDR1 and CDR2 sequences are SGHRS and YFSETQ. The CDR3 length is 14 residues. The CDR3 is CASGQSSSTDTQYF. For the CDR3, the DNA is TGCGCCAGTGGACAGTCATCTAGCACAGATACGCAGTATTTT. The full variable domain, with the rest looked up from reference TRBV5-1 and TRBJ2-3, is KAGVTQTPRYLIKTRGQQVTLSCSPISGHRSVSWYQQTPGQGLQFLFEYFSETQRNKGNFPGRFSGRQFSNSRSEMNVSTLELGDSALYLCASGQSSSTDTQYFGPGTRLTVL.

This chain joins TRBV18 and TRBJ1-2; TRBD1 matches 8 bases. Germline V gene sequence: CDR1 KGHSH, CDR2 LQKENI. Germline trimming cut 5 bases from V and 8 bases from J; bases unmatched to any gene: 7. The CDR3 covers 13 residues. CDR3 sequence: CASSSTGGRGYTF. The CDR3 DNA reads TGTGCCAGCTCATCCACAGGGGGTCGGGGCTACACCTTC.

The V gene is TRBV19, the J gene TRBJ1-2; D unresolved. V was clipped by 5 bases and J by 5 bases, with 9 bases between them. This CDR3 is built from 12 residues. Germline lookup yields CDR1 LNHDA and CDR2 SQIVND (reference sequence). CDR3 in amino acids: CASSLRKYGYTF. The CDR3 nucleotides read TGTGCCAGTAGTTTGAGGAAATATGGCTACACCTTC.

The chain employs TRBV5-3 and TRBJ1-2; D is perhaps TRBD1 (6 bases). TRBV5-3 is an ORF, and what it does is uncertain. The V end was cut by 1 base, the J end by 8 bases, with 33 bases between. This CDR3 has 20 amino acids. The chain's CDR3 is CARSLPRPDRRRTLLGGYTF. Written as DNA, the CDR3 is TGTGCCAGAAGCTTGCCGAGACCCGACAGGCGGAGAACACTTTTGGGGGGCTACACCTTC.

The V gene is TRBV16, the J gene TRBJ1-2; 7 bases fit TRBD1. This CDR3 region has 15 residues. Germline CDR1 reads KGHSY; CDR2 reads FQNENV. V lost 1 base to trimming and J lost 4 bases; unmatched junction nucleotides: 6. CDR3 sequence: CASSQLQGTGYGYTF. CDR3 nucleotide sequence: TGTGCCAGCAGCCAATTACAGGGGACTGGCTATGGCTACACCTTC.

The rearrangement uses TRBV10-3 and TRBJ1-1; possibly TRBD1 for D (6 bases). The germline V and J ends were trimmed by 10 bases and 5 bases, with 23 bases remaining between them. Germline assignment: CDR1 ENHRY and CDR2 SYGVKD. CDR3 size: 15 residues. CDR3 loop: CATLPGRGTGTEAFF. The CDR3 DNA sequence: TGTGCCACCCTCCCGGGAAGGGGGACGGGGACTGAAGCTTTCTTT.